This T cell receptor beta chain appears in the sequencing data of a study of blood T cell repertoires in COVID-19. Study summary: COVID-19 samples from acute and convalescent phases originated in the United States, Italy and Spain. T cells, B-cell-depleted T cells, or PBMCs supplied cDNA or gDNA.

Germline CDR1 and CDR2: LNHDA and SQIVND (reference sequence). The CDR3 runs to 14 residues. V lost 6 bases, J lost 3 bases, and 12 bases lay in between. The authors' processing: Amplification with reference gene primers provided the estimates of nucleated cell counts. Data came from immunoSEQ multiplex PCR; TCRdb stores just in-frame clones and leaves some out. Clone size and V and J calls were adopted from that table, with D and trimming inferred from the DNA. Here the sample spans 65,000 to 90,000 clones, about 93% being singletons. Sequencing input: peripheral blood. The rearrangement joins TRBV19 to TRBJ1-5, with a possible D match to TRBD1 (6 bases). This clonotype originated in a human donor in a cohort sampled during active COVID-19. Here the CDR3 DNA reads TGTGCCAGTAGACAGGGATTTCTCAATCAGCCCCAGCATTTT. Translated, it gives CASRQGFLNQPQHF.